One and the same sample provided the 18 T cell receptor beta chains below, sequenced in a study of metastatic and nonmetastatic thyroid tumors. TCRdb used MiXCR to call clones anew from the PCR reads. Of around 20,000 clones detected, under 30% appear once; the ten largest clones hold about 23%. Ahead of thyroid surgery, no patient had received treatment of any kind. The sequenced sample consisted of tumor tissue. Receptors were obtained from a male donor with papillary thyroid cancer or a benign thyroid nodule (not recorded which). Some clones in this sample may be carry-over from other donors' samples.

This clone was recorded a few times. The chain couples TRBV10-3 to TRBJ2-2; 7 bases agree with TRBD2. Germline V lookup: CDR1 ENHRY, CDR2 SYGVKD. CDR3 length: 16 amino acids. Losses at the gene ends were 6 bases for V and 2 bases for J; bases not matched to a gene: 9. The CDR3 DNA follows: TGTGCCATCAGCTCCGGGTGGGGACTAAACACCGGGGAGCTGTTTTTT. It is translated as CAISSGWGLNTGELFF.

Concerning this clone: A much larger clone differs by one base, so this may be a read error. The V and J genes are TRBV19 and TRBJ2-5; D possibly corresponds to TRBD2 (6 bases). The CDR3 loop spans 12 amino acids. In germline, CDR1 is LNHDA, CDR2 SQIVND (reference sequence). The DNA for the CDR3 is TGTGCCAGTAGAGGGAGGCAAGAGACCAAGTACTTC. Its protein is CASRGRQETKYF. The whole variable domain, remainder taken from reference TRBV19 and TRBJ2-5, is DGGITQSPKYLFRKEGQNVTLSCEQNLNHDAMYWYRQDPGQGLRLIYYSQIVNDFQKGDIAEGYSVSREKKESFPLTVTSAQKNPTAFYLCASRGRQETKYFGPGTRLLVL.

V is TRBV19 and J is TRBJ1-5, with D perhaps matching TRBD1 (6 bases). V was cut by 1 base and J by 3 bases, with 10 bases left in between. Germline-derived CDR1 and CDR2 are LNHDA and SQIVND (reference sequence). The CDR3 totals 15 residues. The CDR3: CASSIGDIINQPQHF. CDR3 DNA sequence: TGTGCCAGTAGTATAGGGGACATAATCAATCAGCCCCAGCATTTT.

The CDR3 nucleotides read TGTGCCTGGAGGGCGGAGACCCAGTACTTC. It translates to CAWRAETQYF. The chain couples TRBV30 to TRBJ2-5; D not resolved. The CDR3 is 10 amino acids. The V end was cut by 3 bases, the J end by 5 bases, with 4 bases between. CDR1 and CDR2 (germline): GTSNPN, SVGIG (reference sequence). The full variable domain, in which reference TRBV30 and TRBJ2-5 provide the parts outside the CDR3, is SQTIHQWPATLVQPVGSPLSLECTVEGTSNPNLYWYRQAAGRGLQLLFYSVGIGQISSEVPQNLSASRPQDRQFILSSKKLLLSDSGFYLCAWRAETQYFGPGTRLLVL.

A word on this clone: One end of the junction varies from germline; a read error may be responsible. The J gene is TRBJ1-5, the V gene TRBV5-1; unclear D gene. Germline CDR1 is SGHRS and CDR2 is YFSETQ. CDR3 length: 13 residues. DNA of the CDR3: TGCGCCAGCAGCTTGTCGGTTAATCAGCCCCAGGATTTT. Encoded protein: CASSLSVNQPQDF.

This clone was recorded a few times. This chain connects TRBV27 to TRBJ2-4, with D hard to call. V was clipped by 6 bases and J by 3 bases, with 15 bases between them. The CDR3 is made up of 15 amino acids. In germline, CDR1 is MNHEY, CDR2 SMNVEV (reference sequence). DNA of the CDR3: TGTGCCAGCAGGCCTCTCCAGTGGGACAAAAACATTCAGTACTTC. This encodes CASRPLQWDKNIQYF.

By share, this clone counts as medium-sized (0.01 to 0.1%). J is TRBJ1-6 and V is TRBV19, with D possibly matching TRBD1 (6 bases). The CDR3 is 15 amino acids. Germline values: CDR1 LNHDA, CDR2 SQIVND (reference sequence). Trimming cost V 5 bases and J 7 bases, with 15 bases left between them. DNA of the CDR3: TGTGCCAGTAGTCCGCTACAGGGAAGAAATTCACCCCTCCACTTT. Translated: CASSPLQGRNSPLHF.

The V gene is TRBV28, the J gene TRBJ1-5; a possible D gene is TRBD1 (5 bases). V was cut by 4 bases and J by 3 bases, with 10 bases left in between. Germline V CDR1 and CDR2: MDHEN, SYDVKM. The CDR3 is made up of 14 amino acids. CDR3 protein: CASSSRVNNQPQHF. The CDR3 nucleotides are TGTGCCAGCAGTTCCAGGGTGAACAATCAGCCCCAGCATTTT.

This clone was seen more than once but under ten times. The V call is TRBV11-3, the J call TRBJ1-2; 7 bases are shared with TRBD1. The CDR3 totals 15 residues. In germline, CDR1 is SGHNT, CDR2 YENEEA. V was clipped by 4 bases and J by 5 bases; unmatched bases: 10. CDR3 in DNA: TGTGCCAGCAGCTCCTCGTCCAGGGGGAATTATGGCTACACCTTC. The encoded protein is CASSSSSRGNYGYTF.

This clone was seen only a few times. CDR3 DNA: TGTGCCAGCTCACACTCAACTAATGAGCAGTTCTTC. Its translation: CASSHSTNEQFF. The genes are TRBV18 and TRBJ2-1; D call uncertain. The CDR3 has 12 amino acids. The germline CDR1 and CDR2 sequences are KGHSH and LQKENI. Trimming stripped 4 bases from V and 7 bases from J, with 8 bases between.

CDR3 sequence (DNA): TGTGCCAGCAGCTCGCACGGGACAGGGTTACCTAATGAAAAACTGTTTTTT. Residues: CASSSHGTGLPNEKLFF. This chain links TRBV2 with TRBJ1-4, with 9 bases fitting TRBD1. This CDR3 is 17 amino acids long. Germline-derived CDR1 and CDR2 are SNHLY and FYNNEI. J was trimmed by 3 bases and V by 6 bases; bases with no gene match: 11.

In its sample, this clone was seen a few times. Mismatch with germline at one junction end may stem from a read error. V gene TRBV2 combines with J gene TRBJ1-3; TRBD1 might be the D (6 bases). There are 14 residues in the CDR3. Germline CDR1 reads SNHLY; CDR2 reads FYNNEI. CDR3 coding DNA: TGTGCCAGAAATACAGGGTACTGTGGAAACACCATAAATTTT. As protein: CARNTGYCGNTINF.

By sample fraction, this clone is medium-sized. This rearrangement joins TRBV2 to TRBJ2-2; D gene uncertain. This CDR3 is 15 amino acids long. Trimming stripped 1 base from V and 3 bases from J, with 9 bases between. The germline V gene has CDR1 SNHLY and CDR2 FYNNEI. The CDR3 nucleotides read TGTGCCAGCAGTGAAGTAAAGTCGGACACCGGGGAGCTGTTTTTT. Translation gives CASSEVKSDTGELFF.

The sample holds a few counts of this clone. Since a much larger clone is just one base distant, this may be a read error. This sample includes further DNA sequences coding for the same CDR3. This sequence joins TRBV5-4 and TRBJ1-1; D ambiguous. The germline V and J ends were trimmed by 0 bases and 1 base, with 25 bases remaining between them. The V gene's germline CDR1 is SGHNT and CDR2 YYREEE (reference sequence). This CDR3 has 20 amino acids. The chain's CDR3 is CASSLAGLGGNIGENTEAFF. The CDR3 DNA is TGTGCCAGCAGCTTGGCCGGGTTGGGCGGGAACATAGGCGAGAACACTGAAGCTTTCTTT.

This clone was seen at least ten times. The V call is TRBV5-1, the J call TRBJ2-3; no definite D call. The germline V and J ends were trimmed by 3 bases and 0 bases, with 8 bases remaining between them. Germline V gene lookup returns CDR1 SGHRS and CDR2 YFSETQ. This CDR3 has 14 residues. This CDR3 is CASSSATSTDTQYF. As DNA, the CDR3 is TGCGCCAGCAGCTCAGCGACAAGCACAGATACGCAGTATTTT.

This clone was counted a few times. The V and J genes are TRBV27 and TRBJ2-1; 7 bases are a match to TRBD2. Germline CDR1 MNHEY, CDR2 SMNVEV (reference sequence). CDR3 length: 13 residues. V gave up 5 bases and J gave up 3 bases; unmatched junction bases: 1. The CDR3 DNA reads as TGTGCCAGCAGTCGGGGGGACTACAATGAGCAGTTCTTC. As protein: CASSRGDYNEQFF.

The chain combines TRBV4-3 with TRBJ1-2; TRBD1 matches at 10 bases. After removal of 1 base from V and 1 base from J, the junction contained 3 bases not matched to a gene. The length of the CDR3 is 16 residues. Per germline, CDR1 LGHNA and CDR2 YSLEER. CDR3 protein: CASSQGWDRGNYGYTF. CDR3 sequence (DNA): TGCGCCAGCAGCCAAGGTTGGGACAGGGGTAACTATGGCTACACCTTC.

The chain couples TRBV6-2 or TRBV6-3 to TRBJ2-4; 14 positions agree with TRBD2. This CDR3 comprises 17 residues. CDR1 MNHEY and CDR2 SVGEGT come from the germline V gene. The V and J ends lost 6 bases and 0 bases, in that order; junction bases with no gene match: 4. The DNA for the CDR3 is TGTGCCAGCAGCGGACTAGCGGGAGGTCTAGCCAAAAACATTCAGTACTTC. Protein product: CASSGLAGGLAKNIQYF.